The present T cell receptor (beta chain) was sequenced within a study of blood T cell repertoires in COVID-19. Study information: Whether acute or convalescent, the COVID-19 samples came from the United States, Italy and Spain. Nucleic acid was either cDNA or gDNA, and it came from T cells, B-cell-depleted T cells, or PBMCs.

As originally analysed: Reference gene primers were amplified, and this amplification served to estimate nucleated cell counts. Libraries were prepared by immunoSEQ multiplex PCR; TCRdb keeps only in-frame clonotypes and omits some of them. That table supplies the V and J calls and clone size; D and trimming were determined from the DNA. Of more than 350,000 clones listed, more than 75% are singletons. This clone was seen more than once but under ten times. At the DNA level, this CDR3 is encoded by other sequences in the same sample as well. The CDR3 extends over 13 amino acids. V gave up 3 bases and J gave up 6 bases; unmatched junction bases: 2. Per germline, CDR1 GTSNPN and CDR2 SVGIG (reference sequence). Donors in Cohort 3 who had recovered were those with two negative PCRs, healthcare professional clearance, or resolution of their symptoms.

The chain joins TRBV30 to TRBJ1-6, with 7 bases fitting TRBD1. Sequencing was carried out using PBMCs or T cells enriched from blood (not recorded which). The sequence derives from a woman aged 50 to 60 who had recovered from COVID-19. CDR3 amino acids: CAWSQGGNSPLHF. The CDR3 DNA sequence: TGTGCCTGGAGCCAGGGGGGTAATTCACCCCTCCACTTT.